This TCR beta chain was recorded in a study of CD8 T cells in ankylosing spondylitis. This CDR3 comprises 15 residues. Trimming at V came to 7 bases and at J to 5 bases, leaving 8 bases not matched to a gene. Overall study results and limits: Past research had described some motif variants in reactive arthritis synovial fluid and blood. A TCR beta motif of 7 to 9 highly homologous variants seemed to mark ankylosing spondylitis blood. With a CD8+ phenotype, disease-linked clones were relatively rare in peripheral blood.

MiXCR was run by TCRdb on the 5' RACE reads, yielding one entry per CDR3 protein. The sample records about 750,000 distinct CDR3 sequences, around 20% being singletons. In its sample, this clonotype was seen a few times. Its antigen remains unidentified. The receptor comes from a male donor with ankylosing spondylitis. The chain has TRBV12-3 or TRBV12-4 and TRBJ2-3, with 11 bases matching TRBD2. Source material: blood, either unsorted or a sorted T cell fraction (not recorded which). CDR3 DNA: TGTGCCAGCACCCTCCTAGCGGGGGGAGGAGATACGCAGTATTTT. As protein: CASTLLAGGGDTQYF.